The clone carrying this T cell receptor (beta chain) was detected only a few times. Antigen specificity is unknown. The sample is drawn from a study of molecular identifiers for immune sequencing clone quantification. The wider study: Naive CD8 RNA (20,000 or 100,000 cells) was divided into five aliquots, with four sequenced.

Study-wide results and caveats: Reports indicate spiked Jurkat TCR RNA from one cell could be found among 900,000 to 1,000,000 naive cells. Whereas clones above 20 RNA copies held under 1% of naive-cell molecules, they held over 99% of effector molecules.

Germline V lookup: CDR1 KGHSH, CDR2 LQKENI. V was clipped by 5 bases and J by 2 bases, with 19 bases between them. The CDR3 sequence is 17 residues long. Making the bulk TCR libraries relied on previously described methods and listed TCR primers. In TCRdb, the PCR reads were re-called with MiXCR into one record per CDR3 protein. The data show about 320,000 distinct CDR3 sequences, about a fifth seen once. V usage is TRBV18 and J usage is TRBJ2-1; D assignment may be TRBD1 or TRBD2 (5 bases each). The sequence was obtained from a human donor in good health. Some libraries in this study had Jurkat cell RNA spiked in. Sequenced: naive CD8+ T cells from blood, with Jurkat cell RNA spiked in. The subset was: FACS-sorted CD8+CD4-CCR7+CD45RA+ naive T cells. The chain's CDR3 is CASSLSQGPQPYNEQFF. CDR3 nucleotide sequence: TGTGCCAGCTCATTATCGCAGGGACCGCAGCCCTACAATGAGCAGTTCTTC.